The source of this TCR beta chain is a study of blood T cell repertoires in COVID-19. Some clones are missing from TCRdb's copy, which holds only in-frame ones; the method was immunoSEQ multiplex PCR. The sample has about 160,000 clones, 82% seen once. The CDR3 extends over 15 amino acids. The V end lost 0 bases, the J end lost 2 bases, and 10 bases lay between the germline ends. Germline V CDR1 and CDR2: MNHNS, SASEGT. Sequencing used peripheral blood. This receptor was identified in a woman in her 40s with COVID-19, enrolled during active disease. The chain joins TRBV6-1 to TRBJ1-2, with D uncertain. The CDR3 region has the DNA TGTGCCAGCAGTGAAGCGATTCCAGGAAACTATGGCTACACCTTC. This sequence encodes CASSEAIPGNYGYTF.